This T cell receptor beta chain stems from a study of T cell repertoires in cytomegalovirus infection. Looking at the study overall: Carrying CMV and the relevant HLA type showed in public TCR beta signatures.

TCRdb re-derived calls from the reads in MiXCR, one entry per CDR3 protein. There are over 85,000 distinct CDR3 sequences in the sample; 15% to 20% occur only once, and about 7.3% lies in the top ten. The study's findings and limits: Ex vivo, HLA-C-restricted CMV-specific TCR beta clonotypes prevailed over the rest of the response. The cumulative frequency of public TCR beta families distinguished individuals who carried CMV together with the relevant HLA.

This clonotype was picked up a small number of times. The antigen is undetermined. The CDR3 loop spans 16 amino acids. Germline CDR1 SGHNT, CDR2 YYREEE (reference sequence). Trimming left V 2 bases short and J 5 bases short, with 16 bases between. The receptor's source is a human donor in good health (CMV status not recorded). Some clones in this sample may be carry-over from other donors' samples. V and J are TRBV5-4 and TRBJ2-2, with D maybe TRBD1 (6 bases). Sequencing was done on a sample of PBMCs. The CDR3 loop is CASSFFGRGGTGELFF. The CDR3 bases are TGTGCCAGCAGCTTTTTCGGCAGGGGTGGAACCGGGGAGCTGTTTTTT.